This section outlines one TCR beta chain sequence together with its context. The sample holds one count of this clone. This clone's antigen is unknown. No clone much larger than this one lies a single base away; base qualities are absent. Per the germline V gene (reference sequence), MNHEY is the CDR1 and SMNVEV is the CDR2. The junction shows trimming of 5 bases on V and 9 bases on J, plus 20 bases between the germline ends. Reading from cysteine to phenylalanine, the CDR3 counts 15 amino acids. The retained sequence is limited to the CDR3, 45 bases, with the frame set at the first base. The data stem from a study of OX40 agonist ivuxolimab in advanced cancers. The study in broad terms: Ivuxolimab was an agonistic, fully human IgG2 monoclonal antibody directed against OX40 (CD134), a costimulatory receptor. Intravenous ivuxolimab was administered to patients every 2 weeks at six dose levels: 0.01, 0.1, 0.3, 1.5, 3 and 10 mg/kg. Among the roughly 50 dose-escalation patients, around 19 had hepatocellular carcinoma, approximately 15 melanoma, 9 renal cell carcinoma and 9 head and neck cancer. A male proportion of almost 85% and a mean age of approximately 62 years, ranging from about 20 to 85, were recorded for the dose-escalation cohort. Patients were allowed to have had prior anti-PD-1, anti-PD-L1 or anti-CTLA-4 therapy, and around 40% of the dose-escalation patients had previously received checkpoint inhibitors. Partial responses occurred in three dose-escalation patients: two with cutaneous melanoma and one with hepatocellular carcinoma. The purpose of peripheral TCRbeta sequencing was to test whether ivuxolimab changed TCR sequence diversity and led to clonal T-cell expansion. The paper covers the monotherapy dose-escalation part of the phase I ivuxolimab trial, which included N ≈ 52 patients.

For sequencing of the TCRbeta CDR3 region, genomic DNA was extracted from the sorted cells. TCRbeta CDR3 regions were sequenced using the immunoSEQ Assay. TCRdb limited this immuneACCESS table to in-frame rearrangements with V and J called. A share of clones is missing; checked studies link under half to unresolved V genes, and the rest is unexplained. This sample comprises approximately 37,000 clones, roughly 84% of them detected only once. The ten largest clones add up to approximately 22% of the sample. The trial excluded patients who had a history of autoimmune disease or who were on systemic immunosuppression. In every dose cohort, peripheral blood was drawn for TCR sequencing at baseline, cycle 4 day 1, and cycle 7 day 1. Samples were obtained from an open-label, multicenter, first-in-human phase I dose-escalation trial of ivuxolimab. Adults with locally advanced or metastatic head and neck squamous cell, hepatocellular, melanoma or renal cell carcinoma were enrolled in the trial. Before TCR sequencing, CD4+ T cells and CD8+ T cells were sorted from peripheral blood as separate populations.

The full study reports these points: In the 0.1-3.0 mg/kg groups, partial responders were among the patients with the lowest normalized peripheral clonal expansion, particularly in CD8+ T cells. At doses of 0.1 to 3.0 mg/kg, clonal expansion of both CD4+ and CD8+ blood T cells was observed from baseline to week 6. Antigen specificity was not determined for the clonally expanded peripheral T cells. Low levels of normalized T-cell clonal expansion were also seen in some nonresponding patients. After ivuxolimab, CD8+ T cells had more expanded clones than CD4+ T cells on average.

Specimen: CD4+ or CD8+ T cells sorted from blood, collected in a trial of the OX40 agonist ivuxolimab. This clonotype was sampled from an adult with an advanced solid tumor such as melanoma, head and neck, liver or kidney cancer. This sequence uses TRBV27 and TRBJ2-1, with the D segment possibly TRBD1 or TRBD2, each aligning over 6 bases. The CDR3 in this case is CASSVPRDGGGEQFF. The nucleotide sequence is given as TGTGCCAGCAGTGTACCCCGGGACGGGGGCGGTGAGCAGTTCTTC.